This T cell receptor beta chain is drawn from a study of CD4 T cells in relation to SARS-CoV-2 and coronaviruses. V was clipped by 0 bases and J by 3 bases, with 11 bases between them. There are 14 residues in the CDR3. CDR1 and CDR2 (germline): SQVTM, ANQGSEA. Deep TCR-beta sequencing used DNA from uncultured naive and memory CD4+ T cells. This table comes from immunoSEQ multiplex PCR, and its TCRdb copy is limited to in-frame clones, with some not included. The sample yields 55,000 to 75,000 clones, more than 75% seen once. CD4+ T cells from unexposed donors were obtained before the COVID-19 pandemic (2011-2018).

This receptor was identified in a human donor in good health. Specimen: memory CD4+ T cells from PBMCs. The V gene is TRBV29-1, the J gene TRBJ1-2; unclear D gene. For the CDR3, the DNA is TGCAGCGTTGAAGATCTGCGGGAACACTATGGCTACACCTTC. Protein sequence: CSVEDLREHYGYTF. The variable domain in full, with the rest retrieved from reference TRBV29-1 and TRBJ1-2, is SAVISQKPSRDICQRGTSLTIQCQVDSQVTMMFWYRQQPGQSLTLIATANQGSEATYESGFVIDKFPISRPNLTFSTLTVSNMSPEDSSIYLCSVEDLREHYGYTFGSGTRLTVV.